This TCR beta chain was sequenced for a study of CD8 T cells in ankylosing spondylitis. Study-wide findings and caveats: The study looked at matched synovial fluid samples from ankylosing spondylitis patients. Disease-linked clones were reported to be significantly enriched there. Clones that were linked to disease were CD8+ and were relatively rare in peripheral blood.

TCRdb reprocessed the 5' RACE reads via MiXCR and lists one record per CDR3 protein. Here the sample spans 250,000 to 300,000 distinct CDR3 sequences, around 20% being singletons. The sample holds a few counts of this clonotype. The antigen is not known. V shed 0 bases, J shed 5 bases, and the junction held 5 bases outside the gene matches. The germline CDR1 and CDR2 sequences are SGHRS and YFSETQ. This CDR3 comprises 15 residues. The receptor was derived from a male donor with ankylosing spondylitis or in good health (not recorded which). Sequencing input: blood, either unsorted or a sorted T cell fraction (not recorded which). The chain links TRBV5-1 to TRBJ2-1, with 7 nucleotides matching TRBD1. CDR3 in DNA: TGCGCCAGCAGCTTGGTACAGGGGTCGAACAATGAGCAGTTCTTC. It codes for CASSLVQGSNNEQFF.